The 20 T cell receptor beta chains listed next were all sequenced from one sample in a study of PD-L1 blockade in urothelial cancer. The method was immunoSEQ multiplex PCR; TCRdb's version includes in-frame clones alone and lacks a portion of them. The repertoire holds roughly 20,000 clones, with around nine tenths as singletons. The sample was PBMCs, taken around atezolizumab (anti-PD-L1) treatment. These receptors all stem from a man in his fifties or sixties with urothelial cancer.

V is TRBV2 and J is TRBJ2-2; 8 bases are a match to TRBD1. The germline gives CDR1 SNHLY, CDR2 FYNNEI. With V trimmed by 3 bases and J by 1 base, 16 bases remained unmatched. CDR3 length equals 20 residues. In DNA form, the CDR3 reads TGTGCCAGCAGTGACCCTGCAGGGGGCTGGCTAGCGTTGAACACCGGGGAGCTGTTTTTT. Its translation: CASSDPAGGWLALNTGELFF. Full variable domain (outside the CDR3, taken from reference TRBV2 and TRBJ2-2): EPEVTQTPSHQVTQMGQEVILRCVPISNHLYFYWYRQILGQKVEFLVSFYNNEISEKSEIFDDQFSVERPDGSNFTLKIRSTKLEDSAMYFCASSDPAGGWLALNTGELFFGEGSRLTVL.

This CDR3 reads CASSSLEPLYNEQFF. CDR3 in DNA: TGTGCCAGCAGCTCCTTGGAGCCGCTATACAATGAGCAGTTCTTC. This chain connects TRBV11-2 to TRBJ2-1; D unclear. The CDR3 has 15 residues. V was pared by 4 bases and J by 4 bases, with 14 bases between. Germline V gene data show CDR1 as SGHAT and CDR2 as FQNNGV.

As DNA, the CDR3 is TGTGCCAGCAGCTTAGCTAGCGGGCATAAGACCCAGTACTTC. Translation gives CASSLASGHKTQYF. The V and J genes are TRBV11-2 and TRBJ2-5, with 8 bases matching TRBD2. Germline V gene data show CDR1 as SGHAT and CDR2 as FQNNGV. J gave up 6 bases and V 1 base, and 4 bases lay outside the gene matches. CDR3 size: 14 residues.

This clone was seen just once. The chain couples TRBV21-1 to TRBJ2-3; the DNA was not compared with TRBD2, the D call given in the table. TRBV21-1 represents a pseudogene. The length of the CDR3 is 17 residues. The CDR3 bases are TGTGCCAGCACCAACAAAGCACTAGCGGGGAACACAGATACGCAGTATTTT. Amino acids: CASTNKALAGNTDTQYF.

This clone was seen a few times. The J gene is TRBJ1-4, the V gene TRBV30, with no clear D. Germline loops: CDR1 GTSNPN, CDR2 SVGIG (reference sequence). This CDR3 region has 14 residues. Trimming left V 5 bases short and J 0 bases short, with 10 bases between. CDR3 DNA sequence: TGTGCCTGGGCAGAGAGGGCAACTAATGAAAAACTGTTTTTT. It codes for CAWAERATNEKLFF. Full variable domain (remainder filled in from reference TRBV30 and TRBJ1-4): SQTIHQWPATLVQPVGSPLSLECTVEGTSNPNLYWYRQAAGRGLQLLFYSVGIGQISSEVPQNLSASRPQDRQFILSSKKLLLSDSGFYLCAWAERATNEKLFFGSGTQLSVL.

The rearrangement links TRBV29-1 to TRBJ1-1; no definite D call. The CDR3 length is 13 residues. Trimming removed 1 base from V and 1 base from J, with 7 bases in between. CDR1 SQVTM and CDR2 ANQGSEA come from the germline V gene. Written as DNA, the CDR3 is TGCAGCGTTGAAGGAGGGTCGAACACTGAAGCTTTCTTT. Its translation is CSVEGGSNTEAFF. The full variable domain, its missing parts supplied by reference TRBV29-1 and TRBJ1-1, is SAVISQKPSRDICQRGTSLTIQCQVDSQVTMMFWYRQQPGQSLTLIATANQGSEATYESGFVIDKFPISRPNLTFSTLTVSNMSPEDSSIYLCSVEGGSNTEAFFGQGTRLTVV.

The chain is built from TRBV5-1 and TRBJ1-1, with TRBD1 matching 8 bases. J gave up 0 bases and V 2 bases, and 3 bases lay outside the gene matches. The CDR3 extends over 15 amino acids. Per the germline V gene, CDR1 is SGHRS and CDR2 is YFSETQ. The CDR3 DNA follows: TGCGCCAGCAGCTTCGCAGGGGGCTTGAACACTGAAGCTTTCTTT. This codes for CASSFAGGLNTEAFF.

The CDR3 here is CASSSTGGKQYF. Written as DNA, the CDR3 is TGTGCCAGCAGCTCTACAGGGGGTAAGCAGTACTTC. The V and J genes are TRBV7-2 and TRBJ2-7; 8 nucleotides line up with TRBD1. J was trimmed by 8 bases and V by 4 bases; bases with no gene match: 4. The CDR3 spans 12 residues. Per the germline V gene, CDR1 is SGHTA and CDR2 is FQGNSA.

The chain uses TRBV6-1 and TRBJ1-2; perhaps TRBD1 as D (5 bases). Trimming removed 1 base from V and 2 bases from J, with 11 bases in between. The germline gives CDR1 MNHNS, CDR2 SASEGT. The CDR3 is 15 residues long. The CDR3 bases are TGTGCCAGCAGTGAAGTGGGGGGATCGAACTATGGCTACACCTTC. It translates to CASSEVGGSNYGYTF.

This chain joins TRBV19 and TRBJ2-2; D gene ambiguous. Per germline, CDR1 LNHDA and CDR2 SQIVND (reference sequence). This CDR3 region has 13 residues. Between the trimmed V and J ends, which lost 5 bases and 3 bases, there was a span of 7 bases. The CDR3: CASSLSDTGELFF. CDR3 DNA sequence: TGTGCCAGTAGTCTTAGTGACACCGGGGAGCTGTTTTTT.

The CDR3, as DNA: TGTGCCAGCAGCTTAGGAGGGGGCGGCACAGATACGCAGTATTTT. As protein: CASSLGGGGTDTQYF. The chain recombines TRBV11-3 with TRBJ2-3, with 7 bases identical to TRBD1. V was clipped by 1 base and J by 1 base; unmatched bases: 2. CDR3 length: 15 amino acids. Per germline, CDR1 SGHNT and CDR2 YENEEA.

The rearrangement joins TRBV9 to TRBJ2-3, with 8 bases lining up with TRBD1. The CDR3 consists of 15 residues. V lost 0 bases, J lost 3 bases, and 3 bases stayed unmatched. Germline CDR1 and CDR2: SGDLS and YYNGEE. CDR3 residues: CASSVGQGATDTQYF. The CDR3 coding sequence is TGTGCCAGCAGCGTAGGGCAGGGGGCAACAGATACGCAGTATTTT.

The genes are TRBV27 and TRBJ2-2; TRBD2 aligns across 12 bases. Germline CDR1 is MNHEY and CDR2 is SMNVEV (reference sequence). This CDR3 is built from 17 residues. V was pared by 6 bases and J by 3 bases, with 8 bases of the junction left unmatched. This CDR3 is CASRAPGTSGYTGELFF. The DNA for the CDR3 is TGTGCCAGCAGAGCCCCCGGGACTAGCGGGTACACCGGGGAGCTGTTTTTT.

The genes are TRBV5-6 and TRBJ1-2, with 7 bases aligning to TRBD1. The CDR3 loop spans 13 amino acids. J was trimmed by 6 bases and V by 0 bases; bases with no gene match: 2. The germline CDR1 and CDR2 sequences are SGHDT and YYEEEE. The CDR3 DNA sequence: TGTGCCAGCAGCTTGGGGCAGGGGGATGGCTACACCTTC. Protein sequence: CASSLGQGDGYTF. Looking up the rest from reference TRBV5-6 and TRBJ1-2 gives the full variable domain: DAGVTQSPTHLIKTRGQQVTLRCSPKSGHDTVSWYQQALGQGPQFIFQYYEEEERQRGNFPDRFSGHQFPNYSSELNVNALLLGDSALYLCASSLGQGDGYTFGSGTRLTVV.

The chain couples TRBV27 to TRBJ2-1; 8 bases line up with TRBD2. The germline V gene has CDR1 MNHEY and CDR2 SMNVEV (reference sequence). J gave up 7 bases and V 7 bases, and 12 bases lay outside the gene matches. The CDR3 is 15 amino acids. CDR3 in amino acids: CASTKIREGQNEQFF. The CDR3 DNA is TGTGCCAGCACCAAAATCCGGGAGGGCCAGAATGAGCAGTTCTTC.

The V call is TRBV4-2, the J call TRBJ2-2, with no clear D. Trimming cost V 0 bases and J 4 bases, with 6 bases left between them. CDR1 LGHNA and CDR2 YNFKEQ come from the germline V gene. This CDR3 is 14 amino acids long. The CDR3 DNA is TGTGCCAGCAGCCAAGAACGGGTCACCGGGGAGCTGTTTTTT. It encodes CASSQERVTGELFF.

The CDR3 DNA reads TGTGCCAGCAGCTTAGGCGGGCTAGCGGGGGGGTACAATGAGCAGTTCTTC. Its translation is CASSLGGLAGGYNEQFF. The chain links TRBV13 to TRBJ2-1, with 12 positions matching TRBD2. Germline-derived CDR1 and CDR2 are PRHDT and FYEKMQ (reference sequence). CDR3 length: 17 amino acids. V was clipped by 0 bases and J by 4 bases; unmatched bases: 4.

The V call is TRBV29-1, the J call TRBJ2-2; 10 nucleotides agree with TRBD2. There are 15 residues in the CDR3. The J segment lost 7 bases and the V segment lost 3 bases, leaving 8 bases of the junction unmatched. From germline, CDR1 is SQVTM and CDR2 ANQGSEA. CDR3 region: CSVEGAGGRHGELFF. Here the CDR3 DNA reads TGCAGCGTTGAGGGAGCGGGGGGGCGGCACGGGGAGCTGTTTTTT.

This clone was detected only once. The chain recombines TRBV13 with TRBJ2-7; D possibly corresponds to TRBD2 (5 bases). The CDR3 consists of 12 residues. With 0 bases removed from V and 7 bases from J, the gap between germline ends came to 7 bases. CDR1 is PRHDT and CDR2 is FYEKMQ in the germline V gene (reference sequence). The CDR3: CASSLGEGEQYF. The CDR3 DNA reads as TGTGCCAGCAGCTTAGGCGAGGGAGAGCAGTACTTC.

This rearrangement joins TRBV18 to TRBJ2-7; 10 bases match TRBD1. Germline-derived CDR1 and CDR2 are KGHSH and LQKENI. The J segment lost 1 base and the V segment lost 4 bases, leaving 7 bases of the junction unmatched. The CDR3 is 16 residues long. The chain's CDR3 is CASSRDRGSGSYEQYF. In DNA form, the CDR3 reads TGTGCCAGCTCACGGGACAGGGGTTCGGGATCCTACGAGCAGTACTTC. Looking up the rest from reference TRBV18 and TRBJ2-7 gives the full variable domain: NAGVMQNPRHLVRRRGQEARLRCSPMKGHSHVYWYRQLPEEGLKFMVYLQKENIIDESGMPKERFSAEFPKEGPSILRIQQVVRGDSAAYFCASSRDRGSGSYEQYFGPGTRLTVT.